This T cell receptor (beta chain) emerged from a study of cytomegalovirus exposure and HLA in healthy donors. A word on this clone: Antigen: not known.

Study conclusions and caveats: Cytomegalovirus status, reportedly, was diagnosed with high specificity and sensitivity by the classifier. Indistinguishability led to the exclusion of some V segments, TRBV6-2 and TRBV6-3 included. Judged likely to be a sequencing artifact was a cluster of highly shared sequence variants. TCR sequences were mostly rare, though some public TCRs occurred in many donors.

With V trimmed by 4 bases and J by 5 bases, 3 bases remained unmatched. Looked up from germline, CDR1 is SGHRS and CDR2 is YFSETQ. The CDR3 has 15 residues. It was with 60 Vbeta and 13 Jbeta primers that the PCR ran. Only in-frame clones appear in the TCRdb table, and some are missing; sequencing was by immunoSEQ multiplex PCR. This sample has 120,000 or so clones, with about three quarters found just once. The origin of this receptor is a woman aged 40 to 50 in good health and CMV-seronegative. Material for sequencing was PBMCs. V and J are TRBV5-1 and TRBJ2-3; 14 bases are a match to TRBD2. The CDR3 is CASSPGLAGVDTQYF. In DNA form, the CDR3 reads TGCGCCAGCAGCCCGGGACTAGCGGGAGTAGATACGCAGTATTTT. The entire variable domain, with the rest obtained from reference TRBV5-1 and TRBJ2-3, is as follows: KAGVTQTPRYLIKTRGQQVTLSCSPISGHRSVSWYQQTPGQGLQFLFEYFSETQRNKGNFPGRFSGRQFSNSRSEMNVSTLELGDSALYLCASSPGLAGVDTQYFGPGTRLTVL.